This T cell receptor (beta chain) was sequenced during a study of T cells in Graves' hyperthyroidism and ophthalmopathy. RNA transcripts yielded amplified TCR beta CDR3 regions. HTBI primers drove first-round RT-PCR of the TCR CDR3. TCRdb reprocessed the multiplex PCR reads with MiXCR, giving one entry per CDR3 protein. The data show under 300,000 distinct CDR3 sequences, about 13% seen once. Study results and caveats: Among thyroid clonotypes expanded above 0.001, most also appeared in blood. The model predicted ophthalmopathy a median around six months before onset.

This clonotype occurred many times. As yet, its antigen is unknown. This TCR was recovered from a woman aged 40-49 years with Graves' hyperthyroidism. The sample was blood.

The CDR3 sequence: CASSEVGEKLFF. CDR3 bases: TGTGCCAGCAGTGAAGTAGGTGAAAAACTGTTTTTT. The V and J genes are TRBV6-1 and TRBJ1-4; D is unclear. The CDR3 has 12 residues. The ends were cut back, 1 base at V and 7 bases at J, with 4 bases in the middle. CDR1 MNHNS and CDR2 SASEGT come from the germline V gene.